This passage covers 27 T cell receptor beta chains from one sample sequenced in a study of blood T cell repertoires in COVID-19. Libraries were prepared by immunoSEQ multiplex PCR; TCRdb keeps only in-frame clonotypes and omits some of them. The sample holds 250,000 to 300,000 clones, around 83% seen once. The sequenced sample was peripheral blood. These receptors all stem from a man older than 75 with acute or convalescent COVID-19.

V gene TRBV6-6 combines with J gene TRBJ2-2; TRBD2 matches 10 bases. V trimming: 6 bases; J trimming: 7 bases; junction bases outside the gene matches: 5. The germline CDR1 and CDR2 sequences are MNHNY and SVGAGI (reference sequence). This CDR3 region has 14 residues. The CDR3 DNA follows: TGTGCCAGCAGGCCTAGCGGGAGAAACGGGGAGCTGTTTTTT. It specifies CASRPSGRNGELFF.

In DNA, the CDR3 is TGTGCCAGCAGCCAAGTTCCTAGCGGGAGGTACGAGCAGTACTTC. Protein sequence: CASSQVPSGRYEQYF. V is TRBV3-1 (or the pseudogene TRBV3-2) and J is TRBJ2-7; TRBD2 agrees at 11 bases. CDR3 length: 15 residues. Germline V CDR1 and CDR2: LGHDT, YNNKEL (reference sequence). The V gene end was trimmed by 1 base and the J gene end by 4 bases; junction bases not matched to a gene: 3.

The V gene is TRBV18, the J gene TRBJ1-1, with D possibly TRBD1 on 5 matching bases. V was shortened by 6 bases and J by 11 bases, with 16 bases between the two germline ends. The CDR3 has 12 residues. Germline V lookup: CDR1 KGHSH, CDR2 LQKENI. CDR3 DNA sequence: TGTGCCAGCTCCCAAAGTTCAGGGAGGGCTTTCTTT. This gives the protein CASSQSSGRAFF.

The V and J genes are TRBV27 and TRBJ2-5; a weak D match, TRBD1 (6 bases). The V end lost 7 bases, the J end lost 2 bases, and 17 bases lay between the germline ends. The CDR3 consists of 15 residues. CDR1 MNHEY and CDR2 SMNVEV come from the germline V gene (reference sequence). The CDR3: CASKASRRGQETQYF. CDR3 nucleotide sequence: TGTGCCAGCAAAGCTAGTAGAAGGGGGCAAGAGACCCAGTACTTC.

The chain combines TRBV28 with TRBJ2-7, with TRBD1 as a possible D gene (5 bases). Germline CDR1 and CDR2: MDHEN and SYDVKM. The CDR3 totals 15 residues. Trimming shortened V by 9 bases and J by 1 base, and 19 bases separated the two germline ends. CDR3 bases: TGTGCCAGTGGCTCGGGTTCAGGGTTATCCTACGAGCAGTACTTC. Protein: CASGSGSGLSYEQYF.

The chain uses TRBV23-1 and TRBJ1-5, with a tentative D call TRBD1 (6 bases). TRBV23-1 is identified as an open reading frame with a role that is uncertain. The ends were cut back, 0 bases at V and 3 bases at J, with 27 bases in the middle. This CDR3 contains 21 residues. For the CDR3, the DNA is TGCGCCAGCAGTCAATCGGGGGGGCACTCGAGTGGAGGTACGTACAATCAGCCCCAGCATTTT. It yields the protein CASSQSGGHSSGGTYNQPQHF.

The chain carries TRBV25-1 and TRBJ1-1; TRBD1 is a possible D gene (5 bases). The CDR3 runs 12 residues. Germline V lookup: CDR1 MGHDK, CDR2 SYGVNS. The V gene lost 7 bases and the J gene lost 8 bases, with 14 bases spanning the gap. CDR3 residues: CASTAGVAEAFF. The CDR3 nucleotides are TGTGCCAGCACCGCGGGGGTGGCGGAAGCTTTCTTT.

This clone was counted once. V usage is TRBV19 and J usage is TRBJ1-1; TRBD1 agrees at 7 bases. The germline V gene encodes CDR1 LNHDA and CDR2 SQIVND (reference sequence). V was pared by 3 bases and J by 0 bases, with 4 bases of the junction left unmatched. The CDR3 length is 15 residues. CDR3 loop: CASSMGGQLNTEAFF. In DNA form, the CDR3 reads TGTGCCAGTAGTATGGGGGGACAGTTGAACACTGAAGCTTTCTTT.

The gene calls are TRBV28 and TRBJ2-3; 9 bases align to TRBD1. Trimming took 5 bases from V and 2 from J; bases not matched to a gene: 5. CDR1 and CDR2 from the germline V gene are MDHEN and SYDVKM. The CDR3 extends over 15 amino acids. The CDR3 sequence: CASSPGTGTTDTQYF. The CDR3 DNA sequence: TGTGCCAGCAGTCCAGGGACAGGGACCACAGATACGCAGTATTTT. Based on the CDR3 plus reference TRBV28 and TRBJ2-3, the full variable domain is DVKVTQSSRYLVKRTGEKVFLECVQDMDHENMFWYRQDPGLGLRLIYFSYDVKMKEKGDIPEGYSVSREKKERFSLILESASTNQTSMYLCASSPGTGTTDTQYFGPGTRLTVL.

The chain employs TRBV10-2 and TRBJ2-3, with 10 bases that match TRBD2. The trim removed 6 bases at V and 2 bases at J, leaving 2 bases unmatched. The CDR3 covers 14 residues. Germline V CDR1 and CDR2: WSHSY, SAAADI. The DNA for the CDR3 is TGCGCCAGCAGACTAGCGGGGCCCACAGATACGCAGTATTTT. This gives the protein CASRLAGPTDTQYF.

The gene calls are TRBV2 and TRBJ1-5; 7 bases agree with TRBD1. Germline loops: CDR1 SNHLY, CDR2 FYNNEI. This CDR3 contains 14 residues. V shed 4 bases, J shed 6 bases, and the junction held 6 bases outside the gene matches. The CDR3 DNA follows: TGTGCCAGCAGTGGACAGGGCACGATTCAGCCCCAGCATTTT. Amino acids: CASSGQGTIQPQHF. The full variable domain, in which reference TRBV2 and TRBJ1-5 provide the parts outside the CDR3, is EPEVTQTPSHQVTQMGQEVILRCVPISNHLYFYWYRQILGQKVEFLVSFYNNEISEKSEIFDDQFSVERPDGSNFTLKIRSTKLEDSAMYFCASSGQGTIQPQHFGDGTRLSIL.

The chain uses TRBV9 and TRBJ1-2; D possibly corresponds to TRBD1 (6 bases). The V gene's germline CDR1 is SGDLS and CDR2 YYNGEE. The germline V and J ends were trimmed by 4 bases and 2 bases, with 12 bases remaining between them. The CDR3 contains 14 residues. This CDR3 reads CASSPRQANYGYTF. The CDR3 nucleotides are TGTGCCAGCAGCCCTAGACAGGCGAACTATGGCTACACCTTC.

The rearrangement links TRBV5-8 to TRBJ1-1; no reliable D call. The germline CDR1 and CDR2 sequences are SGHTS and YDEGEE. Trimming pared 3 bases from V and 6 bases from J, leaving 18 bases between. The CDR3 loop spans 15 amino acids. The CDR3 sequence: CASSSDFLTRPEAFF. The DNA of the CDR3 is TGTGCCAGCAGCTCCGATTTCCTCACTCGTCCTGAAGCTTTCTTT.

The chain combines TRBV7-2 with TRBJ2-1; D is ambiguous. The CDR3 is 14 amino acids. V gave up 5 bases and J gave up 0 bases, with 8 bases separating them. Germline V gene data show CDR1 as SGHTA and CDR2 as FQGNSA. The CDR3 sequence is CASSPPVSYNEQFF. CDR3 DNA: TGTGCCAGCAGCCCTCCGGTCTCCTACAATGAGCAGTTCTTC.

V and J are TRBV2 and TRBJ2-7; D uncertain. This CDR3 has 12 residues. Germline loops: CDR1 SNHLY, CDR2 FYNNEI. Trimming pared 6 bases from V and 0 bases from J, leaving 6 bases between. The CDR3 here is CASRRSSYEQYF. The CDR3 DNA reads as TGTGCCAGCAGGAGGAGCTCCTACGAGCAGTACTTC.

The chain has TRBV5-1 and TRBJ2-5; 9 bases are a match to TRBD2. The trim removed 4 bases at V and 1 base at J, leaving 5 bases unmatched. Germline V gene sequence: CDR1 SGHRS, CDR2 YFSETQ. The CDR3 extends over 15 amino acids. The chain's CDR3 is CASSGGAGGQETQYF. The CDR3 coding sequence is TGCGCCAGCAGCGGAGGAGCGGGGGGCCAAGAGACCCAGTACTTC.

The chain uses TRBV15 and TRBJ2-7; TRBD2 agrees at 8 bases. Germline CDR1 is LNHNV and CDR2 is YYDKDF (reference sequence). This CDR3 region has 17 residues. V trimming: 2 bases; J trimming: 3 bases; junction bases outside the gene matches: 12. CDR3 region: CATSRSPGGGGGYEQYF. The CDR3 region has the DNA TGTGCCACCAGCAGATCCCCCGGGGGGGGAGGGGGCTACGAGCAGTACTTC.

CDR3 DNA sequence: TGTGCCAGCAGTAGTAGGACAGGTTCTTTTCTCATGAACACTGAAGCTTTCTTT. Its protein product is CASSSRTGSFLMNTEAFF. This chain links TRBV5-6 with TRBJ1-1, with 7 bases fitting TRBD1. The V segment lost 5 bases and the J segment 0 bases; nucleotides outside the gene matches: 16. From germline, CDR1 is SGHDT and CDR2 YYEEEE. This CDR3 comprises 18 residues.

The chain joins TRBV5-1 to TRBJ1-4, with no clear D. The CDR3 consists of 15 residues. V shed 0 bases and J shed 8 bases, with 14 bases lying between them. The germline V gene encodes CDR1 SGHRS and CDR2 YFSETQ. The CDR3 is CASSLGPAAGEKLFF. CDR3 nucleotides: TGCGCCAGCAGCTTGGGGCCAGCGGCCGGAGAAAAACTGTTTTTT.

J is TRBJ1-2 and V is TRBV14; D remains ambiguous. Trimming removed 4 bases at V and 0 bases at J, with 9 bases between. The CDR3 runs 14 residues. Germline CDR1 is SGHDN and CDR2 is FVKESK. The CDR3 here is CASSPPGPNYGYTF. The CDR3 DNA reads as TGTGCCAGCAGCCCCCCCGGTCCTAACTATGGCTACACCTTC. Together with reference TRBV14 and TRBJ1-2, the CDR3 gives the full variable domain: EAGVTQFPSHSVIEKGQTVTLRCDPISGHDNLYWYRRVMGKEIKFLLHFVKESKQDESGMPNNRFLAERTGGTYSTLKVQPAELEDSGVYFCASSPPGPNYGYTFGSGTRLTVV.

The CDR3 nucleotides read TGTGCCAGCAGCCAAATGACAGGGACAATGAACACTGAAGCTTTCTTT. Translating it yields CASSQMTGTMNTEAFF. The rearrangement uses TRBV3-1 (or the pseudogene TRBV3-2) and TRBJ1-1, with TRBD1 identical over 7 bases. Trimming cost V 2 bases and J 0 bases; bases outside gene matches: 6. Germline V gene data show CDR1 as LGHDT and CDR2 as YNNKEL (reference sequence). The CDR3 is 16 amino acids.

This clone is a singleton in its sample. This chain connects TRBV5-1 to TRBJ2-1, with TRBD1 as a possible D gene (5 bases). The V and J ends lost 4 bases and 3 bases respectively, with 11 bases between them. CDR1 SGHRS and CDR2 YFSETQ come from the germline V gene. This CDR3 comprises 14 residues. Here the CDR3 reads CASSPPDIYNEQFF. The CDR3 DNA sequence: TGCGCCAGCAGCCCTCCGGACATCTACAATGAGCAGTTCTTC.

The V and J genes are TRBV4-1 and TRBJ1-1, with no clear D. V shed 3 bases and J shed 1 base, with 9 bases lying between them. There are 14 residues in the CDR3. CDR1 and CDR2 (germline): MGHRA, YSYEKL. The CDR3 here is CASSQAAANTEAFF. In nucleotides, the CDR3 is TGCGCCAGCAGCCAGGCCGCTGCGAACACTGAAGCTTTCTTT.

V is TRBV6-5 and J is TRBJ1-4; D might be TRBD1 (6 bases). The CDR3 extends over 16 amino acids. From germline, CDR1 is MNHEY and CDR2 SVGAGI. Trimming stripped 0 bases from V and 7 bases from J, with 15 bases between. CDR3 in amino acids: CASSYSLVGAGEKLFF. Here the CDR3 DNA reads TGTGCCAGCAGTTACTCACTGGTGGGGGCGGGTGAAAAACTGTTTTTT.

The chain uses TRBV29-1 and TRBJ2-7, with D tentatively TRBD1 (6 bases). Germline values: CDR1 SQVTM, CDR2 ANQGSEA. CDR3 length equals 11 residues. V lost 3 bases, J lost 4 bases, and 7 bases lay in between. CDR3 in DNA: TGCAGCGTTGACGACAGGTACGAGCAGTACTTC. Its protein product is CSVDDRYEQYF.

The chain recombines TRBV18 with TRBJ1-6; 8 bases match TRBD1. The junction had 5 bases not matched to a gene; V was cut back by 3 bases and J by 7 bases. Germline V gene lookup returns CDR1 KGHSH and CDR2 LQKENI. This CDR3 comprises 15 residues. The CDR3 nucleotides read TGTGCCAGCTCACCGGGATACAGGGGGAATTCACCCCTCCACTTT. Encoded protein: CASSPGYRGNSPLHF.

The chain is built from TRBV11-2 and TRBJ2-2; D call uncertain. The CDR3 runs 13 residues. Germline V gene sequence: CDR1 SGHAT, CDR2 FQNNGV. Trimming stripped 3 bases from V and 6 bases from J, with 8 bases between. The CDR3 region has the DNA TGTGCCAGCAGCTTTTACAATGCCGGGGAGCTGTTTTTT. Its translation: CASSFYNAGELFF.